These T cell receptor beta chains were read from a single sample in a study of cytomegalovirus exposure and HLA in healthy donors. Method: immunoSEQ multiplex PCR; TCRdb's copy keeps in-frame clones and lacks some. Found here are tens of thousands of clones; the top ten clones hold approximately 3.8%. The sequencing input was PBMCs. The receptors come from a female donor in good health and CMV-seropositive. Each CDR3 is given with its conserved first and last residue. D genes are given only for firm matches.

V gene,D gene,J gene,CDR3 protein,CDR3 DNA
TRBV5-1,.,TRBJ2-3,CASGPRGLGTDTQYF,TGCGCCAGCGGCCCCAGGGGTTTGGGCACAGATACGCAGTATTTT
TRBV5-1,TRBD1,TRBJ1-4,CASSTGQVNEKLFF,TGCGCCAGCAGCACGGGACAGGTTAATGAAAAACTGTTTTTT
TRBV7-2,TRBD2,TRBJ2-2,CASSLGGLAGVPGELFF,TGTGCCAGCAGCTTAGGGGGACTAGCGGGAGTTCCCGGGGAGCTGTTTTTT
TRBV25-1,.,TRBJ1-5,CASSVPGVSNQPQHF,TGTGCCAGCAGTGTCCCGGGGGTTAGCAATCAGCCCCAGCATTTT
TRBV9,TRBD1,TRBJ1-1,CASSVVGAGGTEAFF,TGTGCCAGCAGCGTAGTTGGGGCAGGGGGCACTGAAGCTTTCTTT
TRBV29-1,.,TRBJ2-3,CSSRTDTQYF,TGCAGCTCTCGCACAGATACGCAGTATTTT
TRBV27,.,TRBJ1-2,CASSPVLGSNYGYTF,TGTGCCAGCAGTCCGGTCCTAGGGAGTAACTATGGCTACACCTTC
TRBV29-1,.,TRBJ2-5,CSVEDSKRIQETQYF,TGCAGCGTTGAAGATAGTAAGCGGATCCAAGAGACCCAGTACTTC
TRBV6-4,.,TRBJ1-1,CASKYEENTEAFF,TGTGCCAGCAAGTACGAGGAGAACACTGAAGCTTTCTTT
TRBV29-1,.,TRBJ2-2,CSASPRVTGELFF,TGCAGCGCCAGCCCCCGGGTCACCGGGGAGCTGTTTTTT
TRBV19,.,TRBJ1-5,CASSRDNNQPQHF,TGTGCCAGTAGTAGGGACAACAATCAGCCCCAGCATTTT
TRBV6-5,TRBD1,TRBJ2-7,CASGTGAGHYEQYF,TGTGCCAGCGGGACAGGAGCAGGACACTACGAGCAGTACTTC
TRBV7-2,TRBD1,TRBJ1-1,CASSPGQGGTEAFF,TGTGCCAGCAGCCCAGGACAGGGCGGCACTGAAGCTTTCTTT
TRBV25-1,.,TRBJ1-5,CASSAGSGNQPQHF,TGTGCCAGCAGTGCAGGGTCTGGCAATCAGCCCCAGCATTTT
TRBV6-5,.,TRBJ1-4,CASKVTATNEKLFF,TGTGCCAGCAAGGTGACAGCAACTAATGAAAAACTGTTTTTT
TRBV19,.,TRBJ1-2,CASRTGGAPNYGYTF,TGTGCCAGTAGGACAGGCGGAGCCCCAAACTATGGCTACACCTTC
TRBV10-1,.,TRBJ1-4,CASSESPTPTNEKLFF,TGCGCCAGCAGTGAGAGCCCCACCCCAACTAATGAAAAACTGTTTTTT
TRBV28,TRBD1,TRBJ2-7,CASSSTRQGKGSYEQYF,TGTGCCAGCAGTTCCACGCGACAGGGAAAAGGCTCCTACGAGCAGTACTTC
TRBV5-1,TRBD2,TRBJ2-3,CASSSGLAGGPEGDTQYF,TGCGCCAGCAGCTCCGGACTAGCGGGAGGCCCTGAGGGTGATACGCAGTATTTT
TRBV10-2,TRBD1,TRBJ1-2,CASSGAGTGADYGYTF,TGCGCCAGCAGTGGAGCCGGGACAGGGGCGGACTATGGCTACACCTTC
TRBV7-7,TRBD1,TRBJ2-3,CASSRGQGQSDTQYF,TGTGCTAGCAGCCGGGGACAGGGTCAGTCGGATACGCAGTATTTT
TRBV28,.,TRBJ1-4,CASSLEQGNEKLFF,TGTGCCAGCAGTTTGGAGCAGGGAAATGAAAAACTGTTTTTT
TRBV11-1,TRBD1,TRBJ1-1,CASSSWTGENTEAFF,TGTGCCAGCAGCTCGTGGACAGGGGAGAACACTGAAGCTTTCTTT
TRBV18,TRBD2,TRBJ2-7,CASSPSASGVYEQYF,TGTGCCAGCTCACCGTCGGCTAGCGGGGTCTACGAGCAGTACTTC
TRBV6-1,.,TRBJ1-4,CASSTGRGANEKLFF,TGTGCCAGCAGTACAGGGAGGGGAGCTAATGAAAAACTGTTTTTT
TRBV7-2,TRBD2,TRBJ2-7,CASSPEISGGYEQYF,TGTGCCAGCAGCCCCGAGATTAGCGGGGGCTACGAGCAGTACTTC
TRBV2,TRBD2,TRBJ2-3,CASITGTSGRASDTQYF,TGTGCCAGCATCACCGGGACTAGCGGGAGGGCCTCCGATACGCAGTATTTT
TRBV5-1,TRBD2,TRBJ2-7,CASSVGTSGRIYEQYF,TGCGCCAGCAGCGTGGGGACTAGCGGGAGGATCTACGAGCAGTACTTC
TRBV4-1,.,TRBJ1-6,CASSQDEGTSVPPPLHF,TGCGCCAGCAGCCAGGATGAAGGGACATCGGTCCCGCCACCCCTCCACTTT
TRBV9,.,TRBJ2-3,CASSTDRLADTQYF,TGTGCCAGCAGCACGGACAGATTGGCAGATACGCAGTATTTT
TRBV5-1,TRBD1,TRBJ1-1,CASSLETGAPEAFF,TGCGCCAGCAGCTTGGAGACAGGGGCTCCTGAAGCTTTCTTT
TRBV28,TRBD1,TRBJ1-4,CASSRGLGEKLFF,TGTGCCAGCAGTAGGGGGCTTGGCGAAAAACTGTTTTTT
TRBV11-3,TRBD1,TRBJ2-7,CASSIRQGSGEQYF,TGTGCCAGCAGCATACGACAGGGATCAGGCGAGCAGTACTTC
TRBV19,TRBD1,TRBJ1-5,CATLAGDRVQPQHF,TGTGCCACCTTGGCGGGGGACAGGGTCCAGCCCCAGCATTTT
TRBV5-1,TRBD1,TRBJ2-3,CASSTDRAPATDTQYF,TGCGCCAGCAGCACAGACAGGGCCCCAGCCACAGATACGCAGTATTTT
TRBV5-4,TRBD2,TRBJ2-5,CASRGGTGGMETQYF,TGTGCCAGCAGGGGGGGGACGGGAGGGATGGAGACCCAGTACTTC
TRBV7-9,.,TRBJ2-7,CASSHLGGRSSYEQYF,TGTGCCAGCAGCCACCTTGGGGGCAGGAGCTCCTACGAGCAGTACTTC
TRBV2,.,TRBJ1-5,CASWGGNQPQHF,TGTGCCAGCTGGGGGGGCAATCAGCCCCAGCATTTT